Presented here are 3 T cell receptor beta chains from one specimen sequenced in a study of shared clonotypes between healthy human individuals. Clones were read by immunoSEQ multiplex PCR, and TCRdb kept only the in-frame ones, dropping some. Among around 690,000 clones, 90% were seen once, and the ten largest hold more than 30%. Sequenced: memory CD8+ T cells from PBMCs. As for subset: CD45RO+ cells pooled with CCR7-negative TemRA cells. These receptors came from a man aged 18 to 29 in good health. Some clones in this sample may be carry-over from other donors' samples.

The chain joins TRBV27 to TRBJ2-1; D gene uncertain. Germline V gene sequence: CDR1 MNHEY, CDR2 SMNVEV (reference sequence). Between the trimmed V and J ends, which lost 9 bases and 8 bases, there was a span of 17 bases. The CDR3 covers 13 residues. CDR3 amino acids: CASALGSIHEQFF. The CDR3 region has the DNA TGTGCCAGTGCCTTGGGTAGCATCCATGAGCAGTTCTTC.

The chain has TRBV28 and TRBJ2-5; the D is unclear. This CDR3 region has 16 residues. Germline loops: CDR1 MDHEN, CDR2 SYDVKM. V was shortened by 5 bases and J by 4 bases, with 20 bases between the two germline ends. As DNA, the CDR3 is TGTGCCAGCAGTACCCTACTCCGCGGTGACATAGAGACCCAGTACTTC. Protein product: CASSTLLRGDIETQYF.

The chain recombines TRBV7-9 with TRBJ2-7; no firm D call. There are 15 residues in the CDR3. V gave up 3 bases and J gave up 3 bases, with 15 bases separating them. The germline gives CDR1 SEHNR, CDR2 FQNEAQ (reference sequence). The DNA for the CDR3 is TGTGCCAGCAGCTTTGGGTTTGTCTCGAGCTACGAGCAGTACTTC. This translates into CASSFGFVSSYEQYF. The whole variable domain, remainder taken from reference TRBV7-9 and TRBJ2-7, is DTGVSQNPRHKITKRGQNVTFRCDPISEHNRLYWYRQTLGQGPEFLTYFQNEAQLEKSRLLSDRFSAERPKGSFSTLEIQRTEQGDSAMYLCASSFGFVSSYEQYFGPGTRLTVT.